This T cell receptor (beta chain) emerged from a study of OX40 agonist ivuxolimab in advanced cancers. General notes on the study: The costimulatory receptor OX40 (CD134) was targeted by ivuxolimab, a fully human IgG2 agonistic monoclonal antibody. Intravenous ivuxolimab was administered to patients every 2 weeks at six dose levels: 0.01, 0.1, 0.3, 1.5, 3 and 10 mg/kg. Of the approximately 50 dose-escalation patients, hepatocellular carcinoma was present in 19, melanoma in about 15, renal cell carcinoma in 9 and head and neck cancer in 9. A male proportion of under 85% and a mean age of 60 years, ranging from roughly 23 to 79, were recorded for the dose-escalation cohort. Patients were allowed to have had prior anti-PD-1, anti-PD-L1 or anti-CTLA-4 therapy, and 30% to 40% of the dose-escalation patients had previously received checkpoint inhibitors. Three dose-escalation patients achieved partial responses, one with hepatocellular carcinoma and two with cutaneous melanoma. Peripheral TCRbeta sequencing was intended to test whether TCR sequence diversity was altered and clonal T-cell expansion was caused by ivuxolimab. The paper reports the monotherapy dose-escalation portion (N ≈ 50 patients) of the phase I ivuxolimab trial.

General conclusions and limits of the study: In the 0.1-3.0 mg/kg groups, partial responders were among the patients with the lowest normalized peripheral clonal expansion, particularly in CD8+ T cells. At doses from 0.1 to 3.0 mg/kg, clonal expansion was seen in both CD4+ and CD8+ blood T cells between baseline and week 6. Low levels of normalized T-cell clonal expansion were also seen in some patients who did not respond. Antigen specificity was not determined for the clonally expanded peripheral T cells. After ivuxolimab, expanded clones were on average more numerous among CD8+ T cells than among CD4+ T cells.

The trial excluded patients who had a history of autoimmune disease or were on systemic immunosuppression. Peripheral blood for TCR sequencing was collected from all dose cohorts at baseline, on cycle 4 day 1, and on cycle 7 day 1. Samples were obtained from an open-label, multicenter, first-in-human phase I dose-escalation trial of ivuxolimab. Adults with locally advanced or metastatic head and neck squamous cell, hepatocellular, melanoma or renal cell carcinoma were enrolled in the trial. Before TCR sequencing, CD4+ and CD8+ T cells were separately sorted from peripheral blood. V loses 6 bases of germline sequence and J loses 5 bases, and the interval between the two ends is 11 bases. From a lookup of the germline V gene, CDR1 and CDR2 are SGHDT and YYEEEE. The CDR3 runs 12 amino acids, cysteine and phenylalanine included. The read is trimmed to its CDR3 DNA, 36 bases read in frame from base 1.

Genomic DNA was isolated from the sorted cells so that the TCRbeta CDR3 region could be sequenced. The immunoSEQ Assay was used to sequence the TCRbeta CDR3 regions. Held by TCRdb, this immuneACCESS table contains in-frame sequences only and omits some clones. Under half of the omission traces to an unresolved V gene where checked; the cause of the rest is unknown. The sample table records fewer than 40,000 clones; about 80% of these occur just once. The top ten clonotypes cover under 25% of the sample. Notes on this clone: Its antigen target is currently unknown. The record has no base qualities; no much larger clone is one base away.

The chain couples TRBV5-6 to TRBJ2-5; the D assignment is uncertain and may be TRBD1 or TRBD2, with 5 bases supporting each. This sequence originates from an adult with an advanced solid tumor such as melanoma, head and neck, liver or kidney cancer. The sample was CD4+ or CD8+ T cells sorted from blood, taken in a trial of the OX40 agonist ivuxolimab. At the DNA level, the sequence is TGTGCCAGCACGAGGGGAGTTGAGACCCAGTACTTC. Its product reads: CASTRGVETQYF. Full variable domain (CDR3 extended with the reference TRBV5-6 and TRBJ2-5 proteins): DAGVTQSPTHLIKTRGQQVTLRCSPKSGHDTVSWYQQALGQGPQFIFQYYEEEERQRGNFPDRFSGHQFPNYSSELNVNALLLGDSALYLCASTRGVETQYFGPGTRLLVL.